These T cell receptor beta chains were read from a single sample in a study of blood T cell repertoires in COVID-19. Using immunoSEQ multiplex PCR, the repertoire was profiled, and TCRdb retains in-frame clones only, with some absent. The sample shows about 210,000 clones, about nine tenths of them seen only once. Sequencing was done on a sample of peripheral blood. The receptors stem from a woman in her sixties or seventies with acute or convalescent COVID-19. Each CDR3 is given with its conserved first and last residue. The order of the fields is CDR3 protein, CDR3 DNA, V gene, D gene, clone size, CDR3 length, J gene. D genes are given only for firm matches. Size is stated for part of the rows, as once, few or many counts, or as a class when the clone is expanded.

CDR3 protein: CSAGHSGNTIYF; CDR3 DNA: TGCAGCGCCGGACACTCTGGAAACACCATATATTTT; V gene: TRBV29-1; D gene: .; clone size: once; CDR3 length: 12; J gene: TRBJ1-3
CDR3 protein: CASSEALLTGVTNYGYTF; CDR3 DNA: TGTGCCAGCAGTGAAGCGCTTCTTACGGGAGTTACTAACTATGGCTACACCTTC; V gene: TRBV6-1; D gene: .; clone size: .; CDR3 length: 18; J gene: TRBJ1-2
CDR3 protein: CASSESGGAGGTNTQYF; CDR3 DNA: TGCGCCAGCAGTGAGTCGGGGGGAGCGGGGGGCACAAATACGCAGTATTTT; V gene: TRBV10-2; D gene: TRBD2; clone size: .; CDR3 length: 17; J gene: TRBJ2-3
CDR3 protein: CASSLQGAGGFNEQFF; CDR3 DNA: TGCGCCAGCAGCCTACAAGGAGCGGGAGGCTTTAATGAGCAGTTCTTC; V gene: TRBV5-1; D gene: TRBD2; clone size: .; CDR3 length: 16; J gene: TRBJ2-1
CDR3 protein: CSVRRGGADTQYF; CDR3 DNA: TGCAGCGTGAGGCGGGGCGGGGCAGATACGCAGTATTTT; V gene: TRBV29-1; D gene: .; clone size: .; CDR3 length: 13; J gene: TRBJ2-3
CDR3 protein: CASSIGTMNTEAFF; CDR3 DNA: TGTGCCAGTAGTATAGGGACAATGAACACTGAAGCTTTCTTT; V gene: TRBV19; D gene: .; clone size: .; CDR3 length: 14; J gene: TRBJ1-1
CDR3 protein: CASSVDRAGAYNEQFF; CDR3 DNA: TGTGCCAGCAGCGTAGACCGGGCAGGGGCCTACAATGAGCAGTTCTTC; V gene: TRBV9; D gene: .; clone size: once; CDR3 length: 16; J gene: TRBJ2-1
CDR3 protein: CASKRLAGGNTGELFF; CDR3 DNA: TGTGCCAGTAAAAGATTAGCGGGAGGAAACACCGGGGAGCTGTTTTTT; V gene: TRBV27; D gene: TRBD2; clone size: .; CDR3 length: 16; J gene: TRBJ2-2
CDR3 protein: CASSFSRDYEQYF; CDR3 DNA: TGTGCCAGCAGTTTCTCCCGGGACTACGAGCAGTACTTC; V gene: TRBV12-3/TRBV12-4; D gene: .; clone size: .; CDR3 length: 13; J gene: TRBJ2-7
CDR3 protein: CASSGQTGGLSNQPQHF; CDR3 DNA: TGTGCCAGCAGTGGCCAAACAGGGGGACTTAGCAATCAGCCCCAGCATTTT; V gene: TRBV6-1; D gene: TRBD1; clone size: .; CDR3 length: 17; J gene: TRBJ1-5
CDR3 protein: CASSSRLDEQFF; CDR3 DNA: TGCGCCAGCAGCTCGAGGTTGGATGAGCAGTTCTTC; V gene: TRBV5-1; D gene: .; clone size: .; CDR3 length: 12; J gene: TRBJ2-1
CDR3 protein: CASSRQGSNQPQHF; CDR3 DNA: TGTGCCAGCAGCCGTCAGGGTAGCAATCAGCCCCAGCATTTT; V gene: TRBV11-2; D gene: .; clone size: once; CDR3 length: 14; J gene: TRBJ1-5
CDR3 protein: CASSYRTSGRFGELFF; CDR3 DNA: TGTGCCAGCAGTTACCGGACTAGCGGGAGATTCGGGGAGCTGTTTTTT; V gene: TRBV6-6; D gene: TRBD2; clone size: .; CDR3 length: 16; J gene: TRBJ2-2
CDR3 protein: CASSSEGGRGSYGYTF; CDR3 DNA: TGTGCCAGCAGTAGTGAAGGCGGCAGGGGGAGTTATGGCTACACCTTC; V gene: TRBV6-4; D gene: TRBD1; clone size: .; CDR3 length: 16; J gene: TRBJ1-2
CDR3 protein: CASSARIGGRNYNEQFF; CDR3 DNA: TGTGCCAGCAGCGCCCGTATTGGGGGGAGGAACTACAATGAGCAGTTCTTC; V gene: TRBV9; D gene: .; clone size: .; CDR3 length: 17; J gene: TRBJ2-1
CDR3 protein: CASSLIRQPRGYTF; CDR3 DNA: TGTGCCAGCAGTTTAATTCGCCAGCCGCGGGGCTACACCTTC; V gene: TRBV28; D gene: .; clone size: .; CDR3 length: 14; J gene: TRBJ1-2
CDR3 protein: CASDRGRYEQYF; CDR3 DNA: TGCGCCAGCGACCGAGGCCGCTACGAGCAGTACTTC; V gene: TRBV23-1; D gene: .; clone size: .; CDR3 length: 12; J gene: TRBJ2-7
CDR3 protein: CASSSDYGYTF; CDR3 DNA: TGTGCCAGCAGCTCAGACTATGGCTACACCTTC; V gene: TRBV9; D gene: .; clone size: .; CDR3 length: 11; J gene: TRBJ1-2
CDR3 protein: CASSERQGDSPLHF; CDR3 DNA: TGTGCCAGCAGTGAAAGACAGGGCGATTCACCCCTCCACTTT; V gene: TRBV5-4; D gene: TRBD1; clone size: .; CDR3 length: 14; J gene: TRBJ1-6
CDR3 protein: CASRPLTGGDQPQHF; CDR3 DNA: TGTGCCAGCAGACCCCTCACAGGGGGCGATCAGCCCCAGCATTTT; V gene: TRBV6-5; D gene: TRBD1; clone size: .; CDR3 length: 15; J gene: TRBJ1-5
CDR3 protein: CASSLDSTGSRQPQHF; CDR3 DNA: TGTGCCAGCAGCTTAGATTCGACAGGAAGTCGGCAGCCCCAGCATTTT; V gene: TRBV7-2; D gene: .; clone size: .; CDR3 length: 16; J gene: TRBJ1-5
CDR3 protein: CASSLAEGAAFRYGYTF; CDR3 DNA: TGCGCCAGCAGCTTGGCCGAAGGGGCCGCTTTTCGCTATGGCTACACCTTC; V gene: TRBV5-1; D gene: .; clone size: .; CDR3 length: 17; J gene: TRBJ1-2
CDR3 protein: CASSPSLLETGELFF; CDR3 DNA: TGTGCCAGCAGCCCGTCTCTCCTAGAGACCGGGGAGCTGTTTTTT; V gene: TRBV7-2; D gene: .; clone size: .; CDR3 length: 15; J gene: TRBJ2-2
CDR3 protein: CASSASGSSYNEQFF; CDR3 DNA: TGTGCCAGCAGTGCTAGCGGGAGCTCCTACAATGAGCAGTTCTTC; V gene: TRBV9; D gene: TRBD2; clone size: .; CDR3 length: 15; J gene: TRBJ2-1
CDR3 protein: CASSLTGRAAFF; CDR3 DNA: TGCGCCAGCAGCTTGACAGGGCGAGCGGCTTTCTTT; V gene: TRBV5-1; D gene: .; clone size: once; CDR3 length: 12; J gene: TRBJ1-1
CDR3 protein: CASSLRGSGYTF; CDR3 DNA: TGTGCCAGCAGCTTGCGGGGCTCTGGCTACACCTTC; V gene: TRBV7-8; D gene: .; clone size: .; CDR3 length: 12; J gene: TRBJ1-2
CDR3 protein: CASSLSGATYGYTF; CDR3 DNA: TGTGCCAGCAGCTTAAGTGGGGCGACCTATGGCTACACCTTC; V gene: TRBV7-9; D gene: .; clone size: .; CDR3 length: 14; J gene: TRBJ1-2
CDR3 protein: CASSIGGGQPQHF; CDR3 DNA: TGTGCCAGTAGTATAGGGGGCGGTCAGCCCCAGCATTTT; V gene: TRBV19; D gene: .; clone size: .; CDR3 length: 13; J gene: TRBJ1-5
CDR3 protein: CASSYGAGWRNTGELFF; CDR3 DNA: TGTGCCAGCAGTTATGGGGCAGGTTGGCGGAACACCGGGGAGCTGTTTTTT; V gene: TRBV6-2/TRBV6-3; D gene: .; clone size: .; CDR3 length: 17; J gene: TRBJ2-2
CDR3 protein: CASSTGSEQYF; CDR3 DNA: TGTGCCAGCAGTACCGGGAGCGAGCAGTACTTC; V gene: TRBV12-3/TRBV12-4; D gene: .; clone size: .; CDR3 length: 11; J gene: TRBJ2-7
CDR3 protein: CASSVGSGRGTDTQYF; CDR3 DNA: TGTGCCAGCAGCGTAGGTAGCGGGAGGGGCACAGATACGCAGTATTTT; V gene: TRBV9; D gene: TRBD2; clone size: .; CDR3 length: 16; J gene: TRBJ2-3
CDR3 protein: CASSVGGTGPPLEQYF; CDR3 DNA: TGTGCCAGCAGCGTAGGAGGGACAGGCCCACCACTCGAGCAGTACTTC; V gene: TRBV9; D gene: TRBD1; clone size: .; CDR3 length: 16; J gene: TRBJ2-7
CDR3 protein: CASSLPHQGADIQYF; CDR3 DNA: TGTGCCAGTAGCCTACCTCACCAGGGGGCGGACATTCAGTACTTC; V gene: TRBV19; D gene: TRBD1; clone size: .; CDR3 length: 15; J gene: TRBJ2-4
CDR3 protein: CASSQRGGKNTGELFF; CDR3 DNA: TGTGCCAGCAGCCAGCGCGGAGGCAAGAACACCGGGGAGCTGTTTTTT; V gene: TRBV2; D gene: .; clone size: once; CDR3 length: 16; J gene: TRBJ2-2
CDR3 protein: CASSLGGTRTGEQYF; CDR3 DNA: TGTGCCAGCAGCTTAGGAGGGACTAGAACCGGCGAGCAGTACTTC; V gene: TRBV7-8; D gene: TRBD2; clone size: .; CDR3 length: 15; J gene: TRBJ2-7
CDR3 protein: CASSPGQGSQPQHF; CDR3 DNA: TGTGCCAGCTCACCAGGGCAGGGAAGTCAGCCCCAGCATTTT; V gene: TRBV18; D gene: .; clone size: .; CDR3 length: 14; J gene: TRBJ1-5
CDR3 protein: CASGLSGRAYEQYF; CDR3 DNA: TGTGCTAGTGGTTTAAGCGGGAGGGCCTACGAGCAGTACTTC; V gene: TRBV12-5; D gene: TRBD2; clone size: .; CDR3 length: 14; J gene: TRBJ2-7
CDR3 protein: CASSPGHLWGNEQFF; CDR3 DNA: TGCGCCAGCAGCCCTGGACATCTATGGGGAAATGAGCAGTTCTTC; V gene: TRBV5-1; D gene: .; clone size: .; CDR3 length: 15; J gene: TRBJ2-1
CDR3 protein: CATGDRAAEAFF; CDR3 DNA: TGTGCCACCGGGGACAGGGCCGCTGAAGCTTTCTTT; V gene: TRBV19; D gene: TRBD1; clone size: .; CDR3 length: 12; J gene: TRBJ1-1
CDR3 protein: CASGPSQETQYF; CDR3 DNA: TGTGCCAGCGGGCCTTCTCAAGAGACCCAGTACTTC; V gene: TRBV6-5; D gene: .; clone size: .; CDR3 length: 12; J gene: TRBJ2-5
CDR3 protein: CASSPTLRAGVSTGELFF; CDR3 DNA: TGTGCCAGCAGCCCGACCCTTCGAGCGGGAGTATCAACCGGGGAGCTGTTTTTT; V gene: TRBV4-2; D gene: TRBD2; clone size: .; CDR3 length: 18; J gene: TRBJ2-2
CDR3 protein: CASSYTNTGGETQYF; CDR3 DNA: TGTGCCAGCAGTTACACCAATACAGGGGGAGAGACCCAGTACTTC; V gene: TRBV6-5; D gene: TRBD1; clone size: .; CDR3 length: 15; J gene: TRBJ2-5
CDR3 protein: CASSLGVFVGYTF; CDR3 DNA: TGTGCCAGCAGCTTGGGCGTTTTTGTCGGCTACACCTTC; V gene: TRBV5-4; D gene: .; clone size: .; CDR3 length: 13; J gene: TRBJ1-2
CDR3 protein: CASSPGQGWDEQYF; CDR3 DNA: TGCGCCAGCAGCCCGGGACAGGGTTGGGACGAGCAGTACTTC; V gene: TRBV5-1; D gene: TRBD1; clone size: .; CDR3 length: 14; J gene: TRBJ2-7
CDR3 protein: CASKAGGGNEQFF; CDR3 DNA: TGTGCCTCGAAGGCTGGGGGCGGAAATGAGCAGTTCTTC; V gene: TRBV19; D gene: .; clone size: .; CDR3 length: 13; J gene: TRBJ2-1